This record covers a single T cell receptor beta chain. Its specificity is not known. Sequenced by immunoSEQ multiplex PCR; TCRdb stores in-frame clones only, minus some. This sample has 60,000 to 75,000 clones; 91% occur once, and the top ten carry 14%. The entry originates in a study of OX40 agonist ivuxolimab in advanced cancers. Study-level points and caveats: Both CD4+ and CD8+ T cell populations in blood had undergone clonal expansion by week 6 at 0.1 to 3.0 mg/kg.

Germline CDR1 reads SGHTA; CDR2 reads FQGTGA. V lost 1 base and J lost 10; bases outside the gene matches: 11. The CDR3 loop spans 16 amino acids. This clonotype originated in an adult with an advanced solid tumor such as melanoma, head and neck, liver or kidney cancer. Sequencing was performed on CD4+ or CD8+ T cells sorted from blood, taken in a trial of the OX40 agonist ivuxolimab. The genes are TRBV7-3 and TRBJ2-3; TRBD2 agrees at 10 bases. CDR3: CASSLMGLAGEGPQYF. Here the CDR3 DNA reads TGTGCCAGCAGCTTAATGGGGCTAGCGGGAGAAGGGCCGCAGTATTTT.